This T cell receptor (beta chain) is drawn from a study of blood T cells in healthy people across ages. The use of a sample-barcoded 5' primer and a J-beta primer mix characterized a second PCR of roughly 6 to 11 cycles. From the 5' RACE reads, TCRdb called clonotypes with MiXCR, one entry per CDR3 protein. The data hold around 620,000 distinct CDR3 sequences, with roughly 29% observed a single time. This CDR3 is 13 amino acids long. The germline V gene encodes CDR1 SGHAT and CDR2 FQDESV (reference sequence). V was shortened by 5 bases and J by 7 bases, with 9 bases between the two germline ends. There are a few counts of this clonotype. Per sample, no less than 6 micrograms of total RNA were extracted.

Input material: blood. The TCR was taken from a woman aged 70-85 years in good health. The J gene is TRBJ1-6, the V gene TRBV11-1, with a weak D call TRBD1 (6 bases). CDR3 DNA: TGTGCCAGCAGCCGTACAGGGAATTCACCCCTCCACTTT. Protein sequence: CASSRTGNSPLHF.